This note documents a single T cell receptor (beta chain) sequence. The sample comes from a study of blood T cell repertoires in COVID-19. In the study overall: Nucleic acid was either cDNA or gDNA, and it came from T cells, B-cell-depleted T cells, or PBMCs.

J was trimmed by 5 bases and V by 0 bases; bases with no gene match: 8. From germline, CDR1 is SGHTA and CDR2 FQGNSA. This CDR3 has 16 residues. How the authors handled the data: Amplification with reference gene primers provided the estimates of nucleated cell counts. Profiled with immunoSEQ multiplex PCR; TCRdb holds only in-frame clones, not every one. Clone size and V and J calls were adopted from that table, with D and trimming inferred from the DNA. The data contain 52,000 or so clones, less than 90% of them singletons. Input material: peripheral blood. The receptor was derived from a human donor in a cohort sampled during active COVID-19. The rearrangement uses TRBV7-2 and TRBJ2-5; the match to TRBD2 covers 8 bases. Here the CDR3 reads CASSLAGGGLRETQYF. The CDR3 DNA follows: TGTGCCAGCAGCTTAGCCGGGGGGGGATTAAGGGAGACCCAGTACTTC.